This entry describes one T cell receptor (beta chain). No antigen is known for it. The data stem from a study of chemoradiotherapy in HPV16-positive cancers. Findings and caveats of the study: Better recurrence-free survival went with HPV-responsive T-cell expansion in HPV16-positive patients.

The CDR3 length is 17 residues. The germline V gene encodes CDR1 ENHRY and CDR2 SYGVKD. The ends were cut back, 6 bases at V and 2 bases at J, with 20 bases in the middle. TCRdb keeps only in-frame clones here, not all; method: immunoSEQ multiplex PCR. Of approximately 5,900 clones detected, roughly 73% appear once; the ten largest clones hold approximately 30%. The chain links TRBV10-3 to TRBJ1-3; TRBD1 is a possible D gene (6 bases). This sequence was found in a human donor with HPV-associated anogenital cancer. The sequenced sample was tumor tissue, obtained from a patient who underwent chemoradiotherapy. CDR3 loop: CAIRETSQGIAGNTIYF. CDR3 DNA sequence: TGTGCCATCAGGGAGACCTCTCAGGGGATTGCTGGAAACACCATATATTTT.